Below are 18 T cell receptor beta chains sequenced from a single sample in a study of robustness of blood B and T cell sequencing. The template for TCR beta quantification was mRNA, not genomic DNA. cDNA synthesis used template switching with a 5' universal priming oligo. Each cDNA molecule was tagged by a 12-nucleotide random UMI. TCRdb re-called the PCR reads through MiXCR, storing one row per CDR3 protein. Of around 3,200 distinct CDR3 sequences listed, approximately 60% are singletons. The sequencing input was peripheral blood. Receptors originate from a human donor in good health.

The chain combines TRBV5-1 with TRBJ2-6, with D perhaps TRBD1 (5 bases). CDR1 SGHRS and CDR2 YFSETQ come from the germline V gene. This CDR3 contains 18 residues. V shed 4 bases and J shed 1 base, with 18 bases lying between them. The CDR3 loop reads CASSVFQGSGSGANVLTF. As DNA, the CDR3 is TGCGCCAGCAGCGTTTTTCAGGGATCAGGGTCTGGGGCCAACGTCCTGACTTTC.

Only a few counts were recorded for this clonotype. V gene TRBV20-1 combines with J gene TRBJ1-2, with 9 bases fitting TRBD1. J was trimmed by 4 bases and V by 5 bases; bases with no gene match: 8. Germline CDR1 DFQATT, CDR2 SNEGSKA (reference sequence). There are 14 residues in the CDR3. The CDR3: CSALDWTGAYGYTF. DNA of the CDR3: TGCAGTGCTCTCGATTGGACAGGGGCCTATGGCTACACCTTC.

The chain carries TRBV5-1 and TRBJ1-2; the D gene is possibly TRBD1 (6 bases). There are 14 residues in the CDR3. Germline V CDR1 and CDR2: SGHRS, YFSETQ. V was clipped by 0 bases and J by 8 bases, with 14 bases between them. The CDR3 bases are TGCGCCAGCAGCTTGGCCGCAACAGGGAACGGCTACACCTTC. Its protein product is CASSLAATGNGYTF.

This chain connects TRBV6-1 to TRBJ2-1; tentatively, D is TRBD2 (6 bases). V was trimmed by 5 bases and J by 1 base, leaving 24 bases between them. The CDR3 totals 19 residues. The germline gives CDR1 MNHNS, CDR2 SASEGT. The CDR3 nucleotides read TGTGCCAGCAGTTTAACTAGAACCATAGCGGCATCTTCCTACAATGAGCAGTTCTTC. Its protein is CASSLTRTIAASSYNEQFF.

V and J are TRBV5-1 and TRBJ2-3; TRBD1 matches at 12 bases. In germline, CDR1 is SGHRS, CDR2 YFSETQ. V lost 4 bases to trimming and J lost 5 bases; unmatched junction nucleotides: 5. The CDR3 is 15 residues long. The CDR3 nucleotides read TGCGCCAGCAGCGTGGGACAGGGGGCAAGAGATACGCAGTATTTT. As protein: CASSVGQGARDTQYF.

V usage is TRBV12-5 and J usage is TRBJ2-4, with D perhaps matching TRBD1 (6 bases). The CDR3 has 15 residues. The V end was cut by 6 bases, the J end by 8 bases, with 20 bases between. Germline V gene sequence: CDR1 LGHNT, CDR2 FRNRAP. The CDR3 DNA follows: TGTGCTAGTGGCCCCCCAGCAGGGGCCGGGGACATTCAGTACTTC. As protein: CASGPPAGAGDIQYF.

The chain carries TRBV6-1 and TRBJ2-7; the D is unclear. Trimming shortened V by 2 bases and J by 2 bases, and 16 bases separated the two germline ends. The CDR3 runs 16 residues. CDR1 is MNHNS and CDR2 is SASEGT in the germline V gene. DNA of the CDR3: TGTGCCAGCAGTGAAATTTTGGGGTCGTCGACCTACGAGCAGTACTTC. Its protein is CASSEILGSSTYEQYF.

The rearrangement uses TRBV5-1 and TRBJ1-1; 9 positions match TRBD1. V was pared by 4 bases and J by 5 bases, with 6 bases of the junction left unmatched. Germline CDR1 SGHRS, CDR2 YFSETQ. The CDR3 runs 14 residues. The CDR3 sequence: CASSRDRGVTEAFF. The CDR3 DNA is TGCGCCAGCAGCCGTGACAGGGGGGTGACTGAAGCTTTCTTT. Full variable domain (missing parts from reference TRBV5-1 and TRBJ1-1): KAGVTQTPRYLIKTRGQQVTLSCSPISGHRSVSWYQQTPGQGLQFLFEYFSETQRNKGNFPGRFSGRQFSNSRSEMNVSTLELGDSALYLCASSRDRGVTEAFFGQGTRLTVV.

The chain is built from TRBV13 and TRBJ1-5, with 7 bases fitting TRBD1. The V gene's germline CDR1 is PRHDT and CDR2 FYEKMQ (reference sequence). Trimming took 0 bases from V and 1 from J; bases not matched to a gene: 0. This CDR3 contains 15 residues. The chain's CDR3 is CASSLGTGSNQPQHF. The CDR3 DNA follows: TGTGCCAGCAGCTTAGGGACAGGGAGCAATCAGCCCCAGCATTTT.

This chain connects TRBV24-1 to TRBJ2-7; the D gene is possibly TRBD2 (7 bases). Germline V lookup: CDR1 KGHDR, CDR2 SFDVKD. The CDR3 has 15 residues. The V and J ends lost 3 bases and 2 bases respectively, with 13 bases between them. The CDR3 region is CATSDGGGSTYEQYF. The CDR3 nucleotides read TGTGCCACCAGTGATGGCGGGGGCTCCACCTACGAGCAGTACTTC.

The gene calls are TRBV20-1 and TRBJ2-7; 9 nucleotides line up with TRBD1. The CDR3 covers 13 residues. Germline values: CDR1 DFQATT, CDR2 SNEGSKA (reference sequence). After removal of 4 bases from V and 3 bases from J, the junction contained 4 bases not matched to a gene. The CDR3 DNA reads TGCAGTGCTATAGACAGGGGGATCTACGAGCAGTACTTC. Translated: CSAIDRGIYEQYF.

The genes are TRBV5-1 and TRBJ2-5; D is unresolved. Germline loops: CDR1 SGHRS, CDR2 YFSETQ. Trimming pared 4 bases from V and 2 bases from J, leaving 12 bases between. The CDR3 sequence is 14 residues long. CDR3 bases: TGCGCCAGCAGCCCCGGCACTCCTCAAGAGACCCAGTACTTC. The encoded protein is CASSPGTPQETQYF.

The V and J genes are TRBV20-1 and TRBJ2-7; D is possibly TRBD2 (6 bases). This CDR3 contains 13 residues. The germline V gene encodes CDR1 DFQATT and CDR2 SNEGSKA (reference sequence). V was cut by 1 base and J by 3 bases, with 10 bases left in between. For the CDR3, the DNA is TGCAGTGCTAGAGGGGGGGAAGACTACGAGCAGTACTTC. Translated: CSARGGEDYEQYF.

The V and J genes are TRBV7-2 and TRBJ2-7; 9 bases line up with TRBD1. Germline CDR1 reads SGHTA; CDR2 reads FQGNSA. V shed 5 bases and J 2 bases; nucleotides not matched to a gene: 7. This CDR3 is 15 amino acids long. CDR3 sequence (DNA): TGTGCCAGCAGCCTCCTCGGGACAGGGACCTACGAGCAGTACTTC. It encodes CASSLLGTGTYEQYF.

This chain uses TRBV20-1 with TRBJ2-7; D possibly uses TRBD1 or TRBD2 (5 bases each). The germline V and J ends were trimmed by 3 bases and 3 bases, with 18 bases remaining between them. CDR3 length: 15 amino acids. Germline V CDR1 and CDR2: DFQATT, SNEGSKA (reference sequence). The CDR3 nucleotides are TGCAGTGCTAGCATTTTGCCTGGGACCGACTACGAGCAGTACTTC. This translates into CSASILPGTDYEQYF.

This chain joins TRBV10-1 and TRBJ1-6, with TRBD1 as a possible D gene (6 bases). CDR1 and CDR2 from the germline V gene are WNHNN and SYGVQD (reference sequence). The V gene lost 6 bases and the J gene lost 8 bases, with 11 bases spanning the gap. The CDR3 sequence is 13 residues long. In nucleotides, the CDR3 is TGCGCCAGCAGCCGGACAGCAGATTCACCCCTCCACTTT. It specifies CASSRTADSPLHF.

Written as DNA, the CDR3 is TGTGCCAGCAGCCGTTTTAGGGATGAGCAGTTCTTC. Its protein is CASSRFRDEQFF. The chain has TRBV6-6 and TRBJ2-1; D not resolved. The CDR3 spans 12 residues. Germline CDR1 is MNHNY and CDR2 is SVGAGI (reference sequence). V dropped 6 bases and J dropped 8 bases, with 11 bases sitting between them.

This clonotype was recorded a few times. The rearrangement links TRBV5-1 to TRBJ2-3; D remains ambiguous. Per the germline V gene, CDR1 is SGHRS and CDR2 is YFSETQ. Deletions cut 3 bases from V and 0 bases from J, with 20 bases between. This CDR3 contains 18 residues. CDR3 amino acids: CASSSRPRTPASTDTQYF. CDR3 nucleotides: TGCGCCAGCAGCTCCCGTCCCCGGACCCCGGCTAGCACAGATACGCAGTATTTT.